This TCR beta chain was observed in a study of T cells after yellow fever vaccination. Per the germline V gene, CDR1 is MGHDK and CDR2 is SYGVNS. The CDR3 runs 16 residues. The V gene lost 3 bases and the J gene lost 4 bases, with 16 bases spanning the gap. Researchers made TCR cDNA using 5'RACE template switching, and this step added a universal primer site and UMIs. TCRdb re-called the 5' RACE reads with MiXCR, one entry per CDR3 protein. The sample contains around 550,000 distinct CDR3 sequences, about 19% of which appear only once. This clonotype was seen ten or more times. The input for sequencing was PBMCs, taken 15 days after the yellow fever booster vaccination. This chain joins TRBV25-1 and TRBJ2-1; TRBD2 might be the D (5 bases). The receptor was derived from a man aged 25-45 years who received the YFV17D yellow fever vaccine. Here the CDR3 reads CASSDLSAKSYNEQFF. In nucleotides, the CDR3 is TGTGCCAGCAGTGACCTTAGCGCGAAATCATACAATGAGCAGTTCTTC.